The rows below give T cell receptor beta chains drawn from one sample of a study of PD-L1 blockade in urothelial cancer. TCRdb keeps only in-frame clones here, not all; method: immunoSEQ multiplex PCR. The table records 45,000 to 50,000 clones, 88% of them present only once. The sample consisted of PBMCs, taken around atezolizumab (anti-PD-L1) treatment. These receptors came from an elderly man with urothelial cancer. The CDR3 runs from the conserved cysteine through the conserved F or W. The order of the fields is D gene, J gene, clone size, V gene, CDR3 protein, CDR3 DNA. A D gene is named only where the DNA matches it firmly. Part of the rows lack a size; the others show once, few, many or a class for expanded clones.

>-|TRBJ2-3|-|TRBV11-2
CASSFDRPTDTQYF
TGTGCCAGCAGCTTTGACAGGCCCACAGATACGCAGTATTTT
>-|TRBJ2-3|-|TRBV11-2
CASSLDSLPTDTQYF
TGTGCCAGCAGCTTAGACTCTCTTCCCACAGATACGCAGTATTTT
>TRBD2|TRBJ2-1|-|TRBV5-4
CASSPRGLADNEQFF
TGTGCCAGCAGTCCCCGGGGACTAGCGGACAATGAGCAGTTCTTC
>TRBD2|TRBJ2-2|-|TRBV5-4
CASSLAGRNTGELFF
TGTGCCAGCAGCCTAGCGGGGCGGAACACCGGGGAGCTGTTTTTT
>TRBD2|TRBJ2-3|-|TRBV19
CASSTGTSGPTDTQYF
TGTGCCAGTAGTACGGGGACTAGCGGCCCCACAGATACGCAGTATTTT
>-|TRBJ1-3|-|TRBV29-1
CSVDSGHSGNTIYF
TGCAGCGTTGACAGTGGGCATTCCGGAAACACCATATATTTT
>TRBD1|TRBJ1-1|-|TRBV7-2
CASSMTGASRTEAFF
TGTGCCAGCAGCATGACAGGGGCCTCGAGAACTGAAGCTTTCTTT
>-|TRBJ2-2|-|TRBV21-1
CASSKWPGNAGELFF
TGTGCCAGCAGCAAATGGCCGGGTAACGCCGGGGAGCTGTTTTTT
>TRBD1|TRBJ2-1|-|TRBV2
CAVDEDRTYNEQFF
TGTGCCGTCGACGAGGACAGGACCTACAATGAGCAGTTCTTC
>-|TRBJ1-5|-|TRBV2
CASVQTGGNQPQHF
TGTGCCAGCGTACAGACAGGCGGCAATCAGCCCCAGCATTTT
>-|TRBJ1-4|-|TRBV30
CAWSVSEKLFF
TGTGCCTGGAGTGTGAGTGAAAAACTGTTTTTT
>TRBD2|TRBJ2-1|once|TRBV5-6
CASSIAGGPYNEQFF
TGTGCCAGCAGCATAGCGGGAGGCCCCTACAATGAGCAGTTCTTC
>-|TRBJ2-5|once|TRBV5-1
CASGEGAGTQETQYF
TGCGCCAGTGGTGAAGGAGCCGGGACTCAAGAGACCCAGTACTTC
>-|TRBJ2-1|-|TRBV29-1
CSAVTALNEQFF
TGCAGCGCGGTGACAGCGTTGAATGAGCAGTTCTTC
>-|TRBJ1-1|-|TRBV18
CASSPGYEGGTEAFF
TGTGCCAGCTCACCGGGGTACGAGGGTGGGACTGAAGCTTTCTTT
>-|TRBJ1-2|-|TRBV4-1
CASSPYPDSLTNYGYTF
TGCGCCAGCAGTCCATACCCAGACAGCCTTACAAACTATGGCTACACCTTC
>TRBD1|TRBJ1-5|once|TRBV15
CATSRSGTANQPQHF
TGTGCCACCAGCAGATCCGGGACAGCTAATCAGCCCCAGCATTTT
>TRBD1|TRBJ2-4|once|TRBV19
CASRGTGGKGKNIQYF
TGTGCCAGTAGAGGGACAGGGGGTAAGGGCAAAAACATTCAGTACTTC
>TRBD2|TRBJ2-2|once|TRBV6-6
CASSFTGSGTGELFF
TGTGCCAGCAGTTTCACGGGTAGCGGGACCGGGGAGCTGTTTTTT
>-|TRBJ1-1|-|TRBV2
CASRGLGTEAFF
TGTGCCAGCAGAGGACTGGGCACTGAAGCTTTCTTT
>TRBD2|TRBJ2-1|-|TRBV28
CASRPTSGGLNEQFF
TGTGCCAGCAGACCCACTAGCGGGGGCCTCAATGAGCAGTTCTTC
>-|TRBJ2-3|-|TRBV7-9
CASSSRDTQYF
TGTGCCAGCAGCTCCCGGGATACGCAGTATTTT
>TRBD1|TRBJ1-4|-|TRBV9
CASSGGQATNEKLFF
TGTGCCAGCAGCGGAGGACAGGCAACTAATGAAAAACTGTTTTTT
>TRBD2|TRBJ2-1|-|TRBV11-2
CASSLESGLAGANEQFF
TGTGCCAGCAGCTTAGAAAGCGGGCTAGCGGGAGCCAATGAGCAGTTCTTC
>TRBD1|TRBJ2-3|-|TRBV10-3
CAISTGTGGTDTQYF
TGTGCCATCAGTACCGGGACAGGGGGTACAGATACGCAGTATTTT
>TRBD2|TRBJ2-7|-|TRBV19
CASSSDPGTSGRRQYF
TGTGCCAGTAGCTCCGACCCCGGGACTAGCGGGAGGCGCCAGTACTTC
>-|TRBJ2-2|-|TRBV9
CASRLTGNTGELFF
TGTGCCAGCAGATTGACAGGGAACACCGGGGAGCTGTTTTTT
>TRBD2|TRBJ2-3|-|TRBV2
CASGRTSIAPDTQYF
TGTGCCAGCGGCCGGACTAGCATCGCCCCAGATACGCAGTATTTT
>-|TRBJ2-3|-|TRBV9
CASSDGGTDTQYF
TGTGCCAGCAGCGACGGTGGCACAGATACGCAGTATTTT
>TRBD2|TRBJ2-1|-|TRBV6-1
CASSAYGTSGRANHEQFF
TGTGCCAGCAGTGCTTACGGGACTAGCGGGAGGGCCAACCATGAGCAGTTCTTC
>-|TRBJ2-1|-|TRBV7-4
CASSPQFQDEQFF
TGTGCCAGCAGCCCACAATTCCAGGATGAGCAGTTCTTC
>-|TRBJ2-2|-|TRBV7-2
CASSFDRGTGELFF
TGTGCCAGCAGCTTTGATCGGGGCACCGGGGAGCTGTTTTTT
>-|TRBJ2-1|-|TRBV5-1
CASSLRGTEGPNEQFF
TGCGCCAGCAGCTTAAGGGGGACCGAAGGGCCCAATGAGCAGTTCTTC
>TRBD1|TRBJ2-2|-|TRBV5-5
CASSLQGEVGELFF
TGTGCCAGCAGCCTACAGGGGGAAGTCGGGGAGCTGTTTTTT
>TRBD1|TRBJ1-5|-|TRBV30
CAWATGGSFNQPQHF
TGTGCCTGGGCCACAGGGGGGAGTTTCAATCAGCCCCAGCATTTT
>TRBD2|TRBJ2-1|-|TRBV5-6
CASSSRTSGRVSYNEQFF
TGTGCCAGCAGCTCAAGGACTAGCGGGAGGGTCTCCTACAATGAGCAGTTCTTC
>TRBD2|TRBJ2-5|-|TRBV4-1
CASSQLFGREKETQYF
TGCGCCAGCAGCCAACTATTCGGGAGGGAGAAAGAGACCCAGTACTTC
>-|TRBJ1-2|few|TRBV2
CASSEARGNGYTF
TGTGCCAGCAGTGAAGCTCGGGGGAATGGCTACACCTTC
>-|TRBJ1-1|-|TRBV6-1
CASSENYWGGQTEAFF
TGTGCCAGCAGTGAGAACTATTGGGGGGGTCAAACTGAAGCTTTCTTT
>-|TRBJ1-1|-|TRBV6-1
CASSEARGTEAFF
TGTGCCAGCAGTGAAGCCCGCGGGACTGAAGCTTTCTTT
>-|TRBJ2-5|-|TRBV7-9
CASSLASQETQYF
TGTGCCAGCAGCTTGGCTTCTCAAGAGACCCAGTACTTC
>TRBD1|TRBJ1-1|-|TRBV29-1
CSVRQGPSGTEAFF
TGCAGCGTCAGACAGGGGCCTTCGGGCACTGAAGCTTTCTTT
>-|TRBJ2-4|-|TRBV7-2
CASTMGLGGKNIQYF
TGTGCCAGCACCATGGGACTGGGGGGCAAAAACATTCAGTACTTC
>TRBD1|TRBJ1-2|-|TRBV5-6
CASSRTGGGSYGYTF
TGTGCCAGCAGCCGGACAGGTGGGGGGAGTTATGGCTACACCTTC
>-|TRBJ2-2|-|TRBV7-9
CASSLVGATEELFF
TGTGCCAGCAGCTTAGTGGGGGCCACGGAGGAGCTGTTTTTT
>TRBD2|TRBJ2-5|-|TRBV4-1
CASSRTGTSGRGGETQYF
TGCGCCAGCTCACGAACTGGGACTAGCGGGAGGGGGGGAGAGACCCAGTACTTC
>TRBD2|TRBJ2-1|-|TRBV27
CASTTTSGNYNEQFF
TGTGCCAGCACCACGACTAGCGGGAATTACAATGAGCAGTTCTTC
>-|TRBJ1-5|-|TRBV2
CASNFQGSNQPQHF
TGTGCCAGCAATTTTCAGGGAAGCAATCAGCCCCAGCATTTT
>TRBD1|TRBJ1-1|-|TRBV2
CASTGTANTEAFF
TGTGCCAGCACCGGGACAGCGAACACTGAAGCTTTCTTT
>TRBD2|TRBJ2-3|once|TRBV10-2
CASSEAAGASTDTQYF
TGCGCCAGCAGTGAGGCGGCGGGAGCTAGCACAGATACGCAGTATTTT
>-|TRBJ2-7|-|TRBV6-1
CASSLSGSSYEQYF
TGTGCCAGCAGTCTTTCCGGGTCATCCTACGAGCAGTACTTC
>-|TRBJ2-3|-|TRBV5-4
CASSWDLSTDTQYF
TGTGCCAGCAGCTGGGACTTGAGCACAGATACGCAGTATTTT
>TRBD1|TRBJ2-3|few|TRBV7-9
CASSPWTGITDTQYF
TGTGCCAGCAGCCCCTGGACAGGGATCACAGATACGCAGTATTTT
>TRBD2|TRBJ2-5|-|TRBV5-1
CASSSSVAGLQETQYF
TGCGCCAGCAGCTCCTCCGTAGCGGGCCTACAAGAGACCCAGTACTTC
>TRBD2|TRBJ2-1|-|TRBV19
CASSERDSYNEQFF
TGTGCCAGTAGCGAGCGGGACTCCTACAATGAGCAGTTCTTC
>TRBD2|TRBJ2-1|-|TRBV28
CASSQAGANRNEQFF
TGTGCCAGCAGTCAAGCGGGAGCGAATCGCAATGAGCAGTTCTTC
>-|TRBJ2-3|-|TRBV4-1
CASRQILPIERASSTDTQYF
TGCGCCAGCAGACAGATCCTCCCCATAGAGCGGGCCTCTAGCACAGATACGCAGTATTTT
>-|TRBJ2-7|-|TRBV6-6
CASRKGSYEQYF
TGTGCCAGCCGGAAGGGGTCCTACGAGCAGTACTTC
>-|TRBJ2-7|-|TRBV7-8
CASGLRAGPYEQYF
TGTGCCAGCGGCCTTCGCGCGGGGCCCTACGAGCAGTACTTC